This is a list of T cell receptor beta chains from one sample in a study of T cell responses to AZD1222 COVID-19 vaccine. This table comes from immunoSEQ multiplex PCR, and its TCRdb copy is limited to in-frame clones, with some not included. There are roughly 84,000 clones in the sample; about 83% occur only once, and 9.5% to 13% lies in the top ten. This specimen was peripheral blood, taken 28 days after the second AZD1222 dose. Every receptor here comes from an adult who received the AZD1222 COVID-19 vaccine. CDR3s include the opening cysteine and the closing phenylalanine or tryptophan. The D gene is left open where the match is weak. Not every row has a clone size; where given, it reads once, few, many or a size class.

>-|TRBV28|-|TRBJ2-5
TGTGCCAGCAGAAGAGGACAGCAAGAGACCCAGTACTTC
CASRRGQQETQYF
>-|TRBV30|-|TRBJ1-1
TGTGCCTGGAGCCCCTTGAGTACGAAGTCCCCAGCTTTCTTT
CAWSPLSTKSPAFF
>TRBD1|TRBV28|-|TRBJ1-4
TGTGCCAGCAGCCCAGGGGGCGCGGGTCGGTACGAAAAACTGTTTTTT
CASSPGGAGRYEKLFF
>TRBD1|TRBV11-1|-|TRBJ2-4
TGTGCCAGCAGCTGGACAGGGGGCGTGGACATTCAGTACTTC
CASSWTGGVDIQYF
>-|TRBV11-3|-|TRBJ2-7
TGTGCCAGCAGCTTAGATCAGGAGAGGGGTCTGAACGAGCAGTACTTC
CASSLDQERGLNEQYF
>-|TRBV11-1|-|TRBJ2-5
TGTGCCAGCAGCTTAGAGTACAGGCAAGAGACCCAGTACTTC
CASSLEYRQETQYF
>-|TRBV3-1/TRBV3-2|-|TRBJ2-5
TGTGCCAGCAGCCCTCGGACTCACCTAGGCGAGACCCAGTACTTC
CASSPRTHLGETQYF
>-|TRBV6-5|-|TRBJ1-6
TGTGCCGCTGGGGGCGTAAGCTCCTATAATTCACCCCTCCACTTT
CAAGGVSSYNSPLHF
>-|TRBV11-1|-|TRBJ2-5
TGTGCCAGCAGCTTAGCCCAAAATAAAGAAGAGACCCAGTACTTC
CASSLAQNKEETQYF
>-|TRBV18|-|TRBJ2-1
TGTGCCAGCTCGGGCAGGGTAGCTCCCAATGAGCAGTTCTTC
CASSGRVAPNEQFF
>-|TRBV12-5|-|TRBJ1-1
TGTGCTAGTGGTCTTGGGGACTTTCGGACTGAAGCTTTCTTT
CASGLGDFRTEAFF
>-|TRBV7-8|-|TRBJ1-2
TGTGCCAGCAGCTTAGAGGCCACAAGTTATGGCTACACCTTC
CASSLEATSYGYTF
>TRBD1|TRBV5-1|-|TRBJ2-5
TGCGCCAGCAGCCCGGGGACAGGGGTAGAGACCCAGTACTTC
CASSPGTGVETQYF
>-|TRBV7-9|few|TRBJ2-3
TGTGCCAGCAGCTTATACTCCGGGGATACGCAGTATTTT
CASSLYSGDTQYF
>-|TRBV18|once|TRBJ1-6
TGTGCCAGCTCACCAGGGGTCAATTCACCCCTCCACTTT
CASSPGVNSPLHF
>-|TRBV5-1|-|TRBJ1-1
TGCGCCAGCAGCTTAAACCGGGGCCAGAACACTGAAGCTTTCTTT
CASSLNRGQNTEAFF
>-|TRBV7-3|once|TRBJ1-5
TGTGCCAGCAGTTTGAACTGGAATCAGCCCCAGCATTTT
CASSLNWNQPQHF
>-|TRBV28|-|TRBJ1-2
TGTGCCAGCAGTCAGGCGGCCTATGGCTACACCTTC
CASSQAAYGYTF
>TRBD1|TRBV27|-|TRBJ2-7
TGTGCCAGCAGTACGCCAGCCGGGACAGGCTCGTACGAGCAGTACTTC
CASSTPAGTGSYEQYF
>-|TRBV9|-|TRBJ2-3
TGTGCCAGCAGCGTCACAGGGACAGATACGCAGTATTTT
CASSVTGTDTQYF
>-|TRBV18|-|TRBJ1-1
TGTGCCAGCTCACCACCAGGTCTGAACACTGAAGCTTTCTTT
CASSPPGLNTEAFF
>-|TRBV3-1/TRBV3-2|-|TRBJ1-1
TGTGCCAGCAGCCCCGTGGACAGTGAAGCTTTCTTT
CASSPVDSEAFF
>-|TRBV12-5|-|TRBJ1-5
TGTGCTAGTGGTCCCCCTTGGGACTTTAGCAATCAGCCCCAGCATTTT
CASGPPWDFSNQPQHF